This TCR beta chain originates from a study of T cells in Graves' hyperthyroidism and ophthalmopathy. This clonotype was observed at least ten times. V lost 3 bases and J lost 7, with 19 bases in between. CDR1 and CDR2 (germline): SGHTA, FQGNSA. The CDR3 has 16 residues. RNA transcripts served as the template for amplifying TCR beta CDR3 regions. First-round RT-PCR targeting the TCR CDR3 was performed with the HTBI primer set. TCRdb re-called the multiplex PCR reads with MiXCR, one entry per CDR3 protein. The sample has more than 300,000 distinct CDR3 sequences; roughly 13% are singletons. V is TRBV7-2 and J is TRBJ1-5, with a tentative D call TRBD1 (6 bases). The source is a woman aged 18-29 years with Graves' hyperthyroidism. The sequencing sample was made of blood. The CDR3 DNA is TGTGCCAGCAGCTTCGATCAGGGGAGGGGTGTGCAGCCCCAGCATTTT. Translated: CASSFDQGRGVQPQHF. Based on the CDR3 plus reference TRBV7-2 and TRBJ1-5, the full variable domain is GAGVSQSPSNKVTEKGKDVELRCDPISGHTALYWYRQSLGQGLEFLIYFQGNSAPDKSGLPSDRFSAERTGGSVSTLTIQRTQQEDSAVYLCASSFDQGRGVQPQHFGDGTRLSIL.